A selection of T cell receptor beta chains follows, all from one sample in a study of T cell repertoires in cytomegalovirus infection. TCRdb reprocessed the reads via MiXCR and lists one record per CDR3 protein. The profile shows 250,000 to 300,000 distinct CDR3 sequences, around 9% of them singletons. Sequenced input: PBMCs. The receptors stem from a human donor in good health (CMV status not recorded). Some clones in this sample may be carry-over from other donors' samples. Both conserved end residues are part of each CDR3. D genes are given only for firm matches. Clone size is not always given. Where it is, it says once, few, many or a class for expanded clones.

clone_size j_call d_call v_call cdr3_nt cdr3_aa
many TRBJ2-7 TRBD1 TRBV7-2 TGTGCCAGCAGCCCAAGACAGGGTAGGAACGAGCAGTACTTC CASSPRQGRNEQYF
many TRBJ2-6 - TRBV6-5 TGTGCCAGCAGTTACAGGGTCCCTGGGGCCAACGTCCTGACTTTC CASSYRVPGANVLTF
many TRBJ2-1 TRBD1 TRBV28 TGTGCCAGCAGTTTGACCGGGACAGCGTACAATGAGCAGTTCTTC CASSLTGTAYNEQFF
- TRBJ1-2 TRBD1 TRBV20-1 TGCAGTGCTAGCAGGGGGGCAGTTAACTATGGCTACACCTTC CSASRGAVNYGYTF
few TRBJ2-5 - TRBV28 TGTGCCAGCAGTTTCTGGGGGCAAGAGACCCAGTACTTC CASSFWGQETQYF
many TRBJ1-6 - TRBV14 TGTGCCAGCAGCCACCAGGTTGGAAATTCACCCCTCCACTTT CASSHQVGNSPLHF
many TRBJ1-4 - TRBV7-2 TGTGCCAGCAGCTTAGAGAGGGGACGGATTAATGAAAAACTGTTTTTT CASSLERGRINEKLFF
many TRBJ1-2 TRBD1 TRBV7-2 TGTGCCAGCAGCTTGGAGGGGGCGGGCTACACCTTC CASSLEGAGYTF
many TRBJ1-4 TRBD1 TRBV7-2 TGTGCCAGCAGTACCGGGACAGGACCCGCAACTAATGAAAAACTGTTTTTT CASSTGTGPATNEKLFF
many TRBJ2-7 TRBD1 TRBV6-1 TGTGCCAGCAGTGACGGGACAGGGGCCTACGAGCAGTACTTC CASSDGTGAYEQYF
many TRBJ2-3 - TRBV7-2 TGTGCCAGTGCCGAGGGGGGCGTAACAGATACGCAGTATTTT CASAEGGVTDTQYF
- TRBJ2-1 - TRBV20-1 TGCAGTGTTCCAAATCCCCGACTGGGTGGGAATGAGCAGTTCTTC CSVPNPRLGGNEQFF
many TRBJ2-2 - TRBV30 TGTGCCTGTCAGAGGGAGGTTTGGAACACCGGGGAGCTGTTTTTT CACQREVWNTGELFF
- TRBJ2-6 - TRBV9 TGTGCCAGCAGCGGGGGAGGGGGCCCTGGGGCCAACGTCCTGACTTTC CASSGGGGPGANVLTF
few TRBJ1-1 TRBD1 TRBV19 TGTGCCAGTAGTCCACGGACAGGGTTTTTTTCTGAAGCTTTCTTT CASSPRTGFFSEAFF
many TRBJ2-7 TRBD1 TRBV7-8 TGTGCCAGCAGCCGGGGACAGGCGAGCTCCTACGAGCAGTACTTC CASSRGQASSYEQYF